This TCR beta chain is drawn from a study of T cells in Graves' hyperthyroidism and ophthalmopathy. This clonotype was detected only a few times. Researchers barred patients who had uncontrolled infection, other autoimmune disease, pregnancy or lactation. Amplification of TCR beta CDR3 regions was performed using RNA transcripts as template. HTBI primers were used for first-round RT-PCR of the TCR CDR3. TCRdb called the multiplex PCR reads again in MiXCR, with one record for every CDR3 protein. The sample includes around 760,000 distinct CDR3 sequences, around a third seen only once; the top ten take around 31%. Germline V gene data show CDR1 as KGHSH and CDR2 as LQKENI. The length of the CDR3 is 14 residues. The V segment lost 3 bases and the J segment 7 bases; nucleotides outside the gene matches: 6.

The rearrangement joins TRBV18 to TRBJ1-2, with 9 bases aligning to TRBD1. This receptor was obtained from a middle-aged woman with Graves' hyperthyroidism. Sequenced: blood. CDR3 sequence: CASSPRTGDSGYTF. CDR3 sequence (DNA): TGTGCCAGCTCACCTAGGACAGGGGATAGTGGCTACACCTTC.